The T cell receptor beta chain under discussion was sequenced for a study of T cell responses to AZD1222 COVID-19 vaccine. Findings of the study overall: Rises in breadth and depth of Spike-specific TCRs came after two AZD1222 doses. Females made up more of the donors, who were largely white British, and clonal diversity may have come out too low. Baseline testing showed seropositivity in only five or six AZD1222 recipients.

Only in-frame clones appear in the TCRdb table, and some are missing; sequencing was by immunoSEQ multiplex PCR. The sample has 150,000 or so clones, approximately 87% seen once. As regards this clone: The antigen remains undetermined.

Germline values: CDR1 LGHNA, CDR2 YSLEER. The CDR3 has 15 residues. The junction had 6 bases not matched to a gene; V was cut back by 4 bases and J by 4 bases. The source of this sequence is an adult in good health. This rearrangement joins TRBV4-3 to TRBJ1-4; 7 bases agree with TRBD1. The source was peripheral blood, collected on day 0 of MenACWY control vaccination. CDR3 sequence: CASSRGQVDNEKLFF. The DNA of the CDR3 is TGCGCCAGCAGCCGAGGACAGGTGGATAATGAAAAACTGTTTTTT.